At least ten counts were recorded for the clone carrying this TCR beta chain. The data are from a study of T-cell reconstitution after alpha-beta-depleted transplantation in children. Preparing the TCRbeta library involved the use of unique molecular identifiers. TCRdb reanalysed the PCR reads using MiXCR and keeps one entry per CDR3 protein. The table includes 490,000 or so distinct CDR3 sequences, about an eighth detected once. CDR3 length: 13 residues. Trimming cost V 7 bases and J 2 bases, with 10 bases left between them. The chain uses TRBV12-3 or TRBV12-4 and TRBJ2-3; D unresolved. Specimen: PBMCs from the stem cell graft donor, collected from the stem cell graft. The sequence derives from a human donor who donated a stem cell graft to a child with combined immunodeficiency. Here the CDR3 DNA reads TGTGCCAGCAACCTTGACACCACAGATACGCAGTATTTT. Protein product: CASNLDTTDTQYF.